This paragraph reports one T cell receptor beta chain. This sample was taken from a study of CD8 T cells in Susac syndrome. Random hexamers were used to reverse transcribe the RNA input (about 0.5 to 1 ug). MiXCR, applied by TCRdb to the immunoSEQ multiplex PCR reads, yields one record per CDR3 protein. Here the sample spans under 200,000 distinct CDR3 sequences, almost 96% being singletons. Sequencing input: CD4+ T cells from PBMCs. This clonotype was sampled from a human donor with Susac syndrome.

CDR3 DNA sequence: TGTGCCAGCAGTTCATGGGGACAGGGAGTTTATGGCTACACCTTC. Its protein is CASSSWGQGVYGYTF. The chain couples TRBV12-3 or TRBV12-4 to TRBJ1-2, with 9 nucleotides matching TRBD1. CDR3 length: 15 amino acids. V shed 4 bases, J shed 5 bases, and the junction held 8 bases outside the gene matches.